The 21 T cell receptor beta chains below all came from one sample that was sequenced in a study of T cells in Graves' hyperthyroidism and ophthalmopathy (dated by TCRdb to about 2019). Library method: multiplex PCR. Data came from an Illumina HiSeq 2000. The TCR beta CDR3 regions were amplified from the RNA transcripts. The first round of RT-PCR for the TCR CDR3 was performed with the HTBI primer set and the Qiagen OneStep RT-PCR kit. TCRdb redid the processing of the public reads, applying fastp at Q25 and MiXCR, and retained in-frame beta chains. Under each unique CDR3 protein, matching rows form one entry showing the most common genes and DNA. The sample contains approximately 380,000 distinct CDR3 sequences, roughly 13% of them found a single time. Around 28% of the sample is taken by the ten largest. Sequencing was done on a sample of blood. These TCRs come from a man between 45 and 60 years old with Graves' ophthalmopathy.

This chain connects TRBV12-3 or TRBV12-4 to TRBJ1-2; the D gene is possibly TRBD1 (6 bases). This CDR3 contains 13 residues. V was cut by 4 bases and J by 8 bases, with 14 bases left in between. The CDR3 protein is CASSSLRGAGYTF. The CDR3 bases are TGTGCCAGCAGTTCCCTGAGGGGGGCGGGCTACACCTTC.

V is TRBV10-3 and J is TRBJ2-7; TRBD1 matches 7 bases. The CDR3 contains 16 residues. Unmatched junction bases numbered 13, after V lost 6 bases and J lost 2 bases. In germline, CDR1 is ENHRY, CDR2 SYGVKD. The CDR3 sequence is CAIRDLTQGFPYEQYF. In DNA, the CDR3 is TGTGCCATCAGGGATCTTACACAGGGGTTTCCCTACGAGCAGTACTTC.

This clonotype was counted many times. The chain employs TRBV11-2 and TRBJ2-5; D is unresolved. The CDR3 consists of 12 residues. Between the trimmed V and J ends, which lost 5 bases and 4 bases, there was a span of 8 bases. CDR1 and CDR2 from the germline V gene are SGHAT and FQNNGV. The CDR3 DNA sequence: TGTGCCAGCAGCGAAAGTGGAGAGACCCAGTACTTC. Protein sequence: CASSESGETQYF. Together with reference TRBV11-2 and TRBJ2-5, the CDR3 gives the full variable domain: EAGVAQSPRYKIIEKRQSVAFWCNPISGHATLYWYQQILGQGPKLLIQFQNNGVVDDSQLPKDRFSAERLKGVDSTLKIQPAKLEDSAVYLCASSESGETQYFGPGTRLLVL.

This clonotype has a count of ten or more. The V and J genes are TRBV11-3 and TRBJ1-1; D is uncertain. The CDR3 contains 11 residues. The V end lost 5 bases, the J end lost 5 bases, and 6 bases lay between the germline ends. Germline-derived CDR1 and CDR2 are SGHNT and YENEEA. The CDR3 loop reads CASSTWTEAFF. As DNA, the CDR3 is TGTGCCAGCAGCACATGGACTGAAGCTTTCTTT. Looking up the rest from reference TRBV11-3 and TRBJ1-1 gives the full variable domain: EAGVVQSPRYKIIEKKQPVAFWCNPISGHNTLYWYLQNLGQGPELLIRYENEEAVDDSQLPKDRFSAERLKGVDSTLKIQPAELGDSAVYLCASSTWTEAFFGQGTRLTVV.

This clonotype came up a few times. This chain joins TRBV6-1 and TRBJ2-5; a possible D gene is TRBD2 (6 bases). Trimming stripped 6 bases from V and 5 bases from J, with 19 bases between. Germline V lookup: CDR1 MNHNS, CDR2 SASEGT. This CDR3 has 15 residues. CDR3 coding DNA: TGTGCCAGCAGCCCTGGACCCGTTGGGAGGGAGACCCAGTACTTC. Its translation: CASSPGPVGRETQYF.

This clonotype has ten or more counts. The chain combines TRBV7-9 with TRBJ2-7; 9 bases line up with TRBD1. Germline loops: CDR1 SEHNR, CDR2 FQNEAQ (reference sequence). This CDR3 contains 16 residues. V was clipped by 4 bases and J by 6 bases; unmatched bases: 13. The CDR3 region has the DNA TGTGCCAGCAGCTCGTTAGTTGGACAGGGGCCCCCCGAGCAGTACTTC. Translation: CASSSLVGQGPPEQYF.

Ten or more counts support this clonotype. The chain couples TRBV29-1 to TRBJ1-4; TRBD1 aligns across 10 bases. The CDR3 has 14 amino acids. V lost 6 bases to trimming and J lost 6 bases; unmatched junction nucleotides: 7. From germline, CDR1 is SQVTM and CDR2 ANQGSEA. The CDR3 spells CSVPGTGVYEKLFF. CDR3 nucleotides: TGCAGCGTGCCGGGGACAGGGGTTTATGAAAAACTGTTTTTT.

This clonotype was recorded many times. The CDR3 loop reads CAISKNRDTGELFF. CDR3 coding DNA: TGTGCCATCAGTAAAAACCGGGACACCGGGGAGCTGTTTTTT. V is TRBV10-3 and J is TRBJ2-2; unclear D gene. The CDR3 covers 14 residues. Germline CDR1 and CDR2: ENHRY and SYGVKD. V was trimmed by 5 bases and J by 3 bases, leaving 10 bases between them.

This clonotype was found many times. The rearrangement links TRBV2 to TRBJ2-5; maybe TRBD1 (5 bases). CDR3 length: 12 residues. Trimming left V 5 bases short and J 2 bases short, with 6 bases between. Germline V gene data show CDR1 as SNHLY and CDR2 as FYNNEI. The CDR3 DNA follows: TGTGCCAGCAGTCAGGGACAAGAGACCCAGTACTTC. It translates to CASSQGQETQYF.

The chain joins TRBV27 to TRBJ2-5; the match to TRBD1 covers 8 bases. Trimming cost V 7 bases and J 5 bases; bases outside gene matches: 12. The germline V gene has CDR1 MNHEY and CDR2 SMNVEV (reference sequence). The CDR3 is made up of 15 amino acids. The CDR3 here is CASTAQTGVQETQYF. Here the CDR3 DNA reads TGTGCCAGCACCGCTCAGACAGGGGTGCAGGAGACCCAGTACTTC.

This clonotype has ten or more counts. The chain joins TRBV12-3 or TRBV12-4 to TRBJ2-3, with D perhaps matching TRBD2 (5 bases). V lost 5 bases to trimming and J lost 2 bases, with 8 bases between them. The CDR3 has 13 residues. The CDR3, as DNA: TGTGCCAGCAGTCCGGGGTACACAGATACGCAGTATTTT. Translated: CASSPGYTDTQYF.

The chain couples TRBV20-1 to TRBJ2-3, with TRBD2 matching 7 bases. The length of the CDR3 is 16 residues. Germline CDR1 reads DFQATT; CDR2 reads SNEGSKA (reference sequence). V lost 3 bases and J lost 2; bases outside the gene matches: 11. The CDR3 loop reads CSASDRAGTSTDTQYF. The CDR3 nucleotides read TGCAGTGCTAGTGATAGAGCGGGGACCTCCACAGATACGCAGTATTTT.

This clonotype has only a few counts. The chain is built from TRBV5-1 and TRBJ2-1; perhaps TRBD2 as D (6 bases). The CDR3 consists of 15 residues. From germline, CDR1 is SGHRS and CDR2 YFSETQ. The V end was cut by 3 bases, the J end by 6 bases, with 16 bases between. This CDR3 is CASSSGTLGGNEQFF. Here the CDR3 DNA reads TGCGCCAGCAGCTCCGGGACTTTGGGGGGCAATGAGCAGTTCTTC.

The chain joins TRBV20-1 to TRBJ2-3; D is uncertain. Trimming removed 4 bases at V and 4 bases at J, with 15 bases between. Germline-derived CDR1 and CDR2 are DFQATT and SNEGSKA (reference sequence). The CDR3 is made up of 14 amino acids. The CDR3 protein is CSAKPGSRPDTQYF. In nucleotides, the CDR3 is TGCAGTGCTAAACCGGGCTCTCGACCAGATACGCAGTATTTT.

With respect to this clonotype: A much larger clone differs by one base, so this may be a read error. The rearrangement joins TRBV6-1 to TRBJ2-1; D is tentatively TRBD1 or TRBD2 (5 bases each). Germline V CDR1 and CDR2: MNHNS, SASEGT. Trimming stripped 5 bases from V and 3 bases from J, with 14 bases between. The CDR3 has 15 amino acids. The CDR3 reads CASSIWGLNYNEQFF. The CDR3 DNA reads as TGTGCCAGCAGTATATGGGGGTTAAACTACAATGAGCAGTTCTTC.

Ten or more counts support this clonotype. The V and J genes are TRBV30 and TRBJ2-7; 7 positions match TRBD2. V gave up 2 bases and J gave up 3 bases; unmatched junction bases: 10. CDR3 size: 15 residues. Germline V lookup: CDR1 GTSNPN, CDR2 SVGIG (reference sequence). The chain's CDR3 is CAWSPLAGVLYEQYF. The CDR3 region has the DNA TGTGCCTGGAGTCCCCTTGCGGGAGTTCTCTACGAGCAGTACTTC.

The chain recombines TRBV5-5 with TRBJ2-1; D ambiguous. The V end was cut by 4 bases, the J end by 8 bases, with 7 bases between. Germline V gives CDR1 SGHKS, CDR2 YYEKEE (reference sequence). The length of the CDR3 is 11 residues. The CDR3 DNA reads as TGTGCCAGCAGCCAGATTTATGAGCAGTTCTTC. Amino acids: CASSQIYEQFF.

This clonotype appeared many times. For the CDR3, the DNA is TGTGCCAGCAGCCAAGTACGACTAGCGGCCTACGAGCAGTACTTC. Translated, it gives CASSQVRLAAYEQYF. This rearrangement joins TRBV3-1 to TRBJ2-7; the match to TRBD2 covers 9 bases. The CDR3 is 15 residues long. CDR1 and CDR2 (germline): LGHDT, YNNKEL (reference sequence). Trimming at V came to 1 base and at J to 2 bases, leaving 3 bases not matched to a gene.

This clonotype has a count of ten or more. The chain carries TRBV18 and TRBJ2-7; D perhaps matches TRBD1 (6 bases). The CDR3 runs 14 residues. V was shortened by 4 bases and J by 0 bases, with 10 bases between the two germline ends. In germline, CDR1 is KGHSH, CDR2 LQKENI. The CDR3 coding sequence is TGTGCCAGCTCACGAAGGACAGCCTCCTACGAGCAGTACTTC. Its translation: CASSRRTASYEQYF.

The rearrangement uses TRBV29-1 and TRBJ1-2, with D possibly being TRBD1 (6 bases). Trimming shortened V by 5 bases and J by 1 base, and 11 bases separated the two germline ends. Germline V gene data show CDR1 as SQVTM and CDR2 as ANQGSEA. This CDR3 spans 13 amino acids. CDR3 residues: CSVRGGLNYGYTF. The CDR3 DNA sequence: TGCAGCGTTCGTGGGGGGCTTAACTATGGCTACACCTTC.

This clonotype was counted many times. The V and J genes are TRBV7-9 and TRBJ2-1, with TRBD2 identical over 8 bases. Trimming at V came to 7 bases and at J to 9 bases, leaving 8 bases not matched to a gene. CDR3 length: 13 amino acids. The germline gives CDR1 SEHNR, CDR2 FQNEAQ (reference sequence). CDR3 protein: CASIRSGSGEQFF. CDR3 sequence (DNA): TGTGCCAGCATCCGGAGCGGGAGCGGTGAGCAGTTCTTC.